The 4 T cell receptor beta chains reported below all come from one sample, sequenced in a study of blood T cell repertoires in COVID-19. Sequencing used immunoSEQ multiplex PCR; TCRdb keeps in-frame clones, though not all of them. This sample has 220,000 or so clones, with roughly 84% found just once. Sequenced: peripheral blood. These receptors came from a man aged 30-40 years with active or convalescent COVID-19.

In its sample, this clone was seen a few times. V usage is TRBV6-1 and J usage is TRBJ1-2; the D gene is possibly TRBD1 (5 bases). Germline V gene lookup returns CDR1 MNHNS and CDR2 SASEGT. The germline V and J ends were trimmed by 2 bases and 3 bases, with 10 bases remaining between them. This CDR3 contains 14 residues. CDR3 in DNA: TGTGCCAGCAGTGAACCAGGGTTCCACTATGGCTACACCTTC. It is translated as CASSEPGFHYGYTF.

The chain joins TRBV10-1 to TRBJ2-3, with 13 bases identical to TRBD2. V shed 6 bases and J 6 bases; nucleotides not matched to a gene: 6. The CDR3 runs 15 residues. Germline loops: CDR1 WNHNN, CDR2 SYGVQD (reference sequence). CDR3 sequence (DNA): TGCGCCAGCAGCGGGACTAGCGGGGCGGGTGATACGCAGTATTTT. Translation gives CASSGTSGAGDTQYF.

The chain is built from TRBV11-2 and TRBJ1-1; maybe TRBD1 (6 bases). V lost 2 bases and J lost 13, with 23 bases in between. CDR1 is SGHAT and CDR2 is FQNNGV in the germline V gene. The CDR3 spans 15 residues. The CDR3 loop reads CASSLTTGSPRNCFF. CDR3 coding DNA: TGTGCCAGCAGCTTAACTACAGGGTCCCCCCGAAATTGTTTCTTT.

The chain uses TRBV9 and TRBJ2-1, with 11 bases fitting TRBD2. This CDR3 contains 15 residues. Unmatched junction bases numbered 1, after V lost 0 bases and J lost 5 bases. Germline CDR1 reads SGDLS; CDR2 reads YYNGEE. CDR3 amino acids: CASSVGGLADNEQFF. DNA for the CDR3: TGTGCCAGCAGCGTAGGGGGACTAGCGGACAATGAGCAGTTCTTC.